The present T cell receptor (beta chain) was sequenced within a study of T cells after yellow fever vaccination. The overall study: Fractions containing few cells were prepared with SMART-Seq v4 Ultra Low Input. General study findings and limits: Though weaker, the secondary response peaked faster, on day 5 versus 15. Clones that expanded after primary vaccination mostly reappeared after the booster (roughly 97% CD4, 80% to 90% CD8).

This clonotype appeared a few times. Its antigen is as yet unknown. The study made its TCR cDNA through 5'RACE template switching. That step introduced a universal primer site along with UMIs. TCRdb called the 5' RACE reads again in MiXCR, with one record for every CDR3 protein. The sample consists of about 300,000 distinct CDR3 sequences, 6.8% of them appearing once. This CDR3 spans 14 amino acids. The germline CDR1 and CDR2 sequences are SGHTA and FQGNSA. Deletions cut 3 bases from V and 0 bases from J, with 7 bases between. The genes are TRBV7-2 and TRBJ2-3; D remains unclear. Sample: PBMCs, taken around 45 days after the first yellow fever vaccination. The sequence was obtained from a man aged 18 to 29 who received the YFV17D yellow fever vaccine. CDR3 loop: CASSFSASTDTQYF. The CDR3 bases are TGTGCCAGCAGCTTTTCAGCCAGCACAGATACGCAGTATTTT.